The T cell receptor beta chain described here comes from a study of T cells in Graves' hyperthyroidism and ophthalmopathy. Across the whole study: Upon initial diagnosis and before any treatment, peripheral blood was collected. General study results and limits: Ophthalmopathy stood apart from stable hyperthyroidism in a 13 V-J model.

TCR beta CDR3 region amplification was performed from RNA transcripts. HTBI primers were employed in a first-round RT-PCR of the TCR CDR3. MiXCR, applied by TCRdb to the multiplex PCR reads, yields one record per CDR3 protein. The sample carries 50,000 to 60,000 distinct CDR3 sequences, around 48% recorded once. The CDR3 extends over 10 amino acids. Germline assignment: CDR1 DFQATT and CDR2 SNEGSKA (reference sequence). In regard to this clonotype: Antigen unknown. Germline and junction disagree at one end, which may indicate a read error.

Diagnoses were established using clinical symptoms, serum thyroxine and TRAb, thyroid ultrasound and orbital computed tomography. The authors obtained PBMCs from 9 to 10 ml of fresh peripheral blood. This chain links TRBV20-1 with TRBJ2-7; TRBD1 matches at 8 bases. Input material: blood. This receptor was obtained from a young woman with Graves' ophthalmopathy. The CDR3 DNA reads TGCAGTGCTAGACAGGGGGCGCAGGACTTC. Its translation: CSARQGAQDF.